The rows below give T cell receptor beta chains drawn from one sample of a study of T cell changes during pregnancy in multiple sclerosis. Measured with immunoSEQ multiplex PCR; TCRdb has only the in-frame clones, and not every one. Among 65,000 to 85,000 clones listed, 85% to 95% were seen once. The sequencing here drew on CD4+ T cells from peripheral blood mononuclear cells, taken after pregnancy. These TCRs come from a female donor with multiple sclerosis, enrolled in a pregnancy study. The CDR3 runs from the conserved cysteine through the conserved F or W. A D gene is named only where the DNA matches it firmly. Clone size is given for some rows only: seen once, a few or many times, or a class if the clone is expanded.

TRBV11-3	-	TRBJ1-1	-	TGTGCCAGCAGCGTTCTGGCCGACACTGAAGCTTTCTTT	CASSVLADTEAFF
TRBV7-7	-	TRBJ1-1	TRBD1	TGTGCCAGCAGCTTAGGGGACAGGTGGACGCTGAACACTGAAGCTTTCTTT	CASSLGDRWTLNTEAFF
TRBV6-1	-	TRBJ2-2	-	TGTGCCAGCAGTGTTGAAGGGGCCAGAAACACCGGGGAGCTGTTTTTT	CASSVEGARNTGELFF
TRBV25-1	-	TRBJ2-7	TRBD2	TGTGCCAGCAGTGGCGGACTAGCGTCCTTCTCCTACGAGCAGTACTTC	CASSGGLASFSYEQYF
TRBV18	-	TRBJ2-5	-	TGTGCCAGCTCACCATTGGCGGGGGAGACCCAGTACTTC	CASSPLAGETQYF
TRBV28	-	TRBJ1-1	TRBD1	TGTGCCAGGGGACAGGGGGCGTCCACTGAAGCTTTCTTT	CARGQGASTEAFF
TRBV7-2	-	TRBJ2-1	TRBD1	TGTGCCAGCAGCTTATCGGCCAGGGGGCCTGGGAATGAGCAGTTCTTC	CASSLSARGPGNEQFF
TRBV30	-	TRBJ1-1	TRBD1	TGTGCCTGGAGCCTCGGGACAGGGGCGAACACTGAAGCTTTCTTT	CAWSLGTGANTEAFF
TRBV28	-	TRBJ2-4	TRBD1	TGTGCCAGCAGTTTTCACCAGGGGGCAGCCAAAAACATTCAGTACTTC	CASSFHQGAAKNIQYF
TRBV9	-	TRBJ1-1	-	TGTGCCAGCAGCGTTAACTCGAGGGCAGGGACTATGAACACTGAAGCTTTCTTT	CASSVNSRAGTMNTEAFF
TRBV4-2	-	TRBJ2-3	-	TGTGCCAGCAGCCAAGTCCTAGGTTCCCCTGATACGCAGTATTTT	CASSQVLGSPDTQYF
TRBV5-5	-	TRBJ2-3	TRBD1	TGTGCCAGCAGCCTGGACAGGGTTTGGACAGATACGCAGTATTTT	CASSLDRVWTDTQYF
TRBV7-6	-	TRBJ2-5	TRBD2	TGTGCCAGCAGCTTGGGGACTAGCGAGCAAGAGACCCAGTACTTC	CASSLGTSEQETQYF
TRBV6-1	-	TRBJ2-1	TRBD1	TGTGCCAGCAGTGAAAGCCCCCAGGGGGCGTATGAGCAGTTCTTC	CASSESPQGAYEQFF
TRBV29-1	-	TRBJ2-5	-	TGCAGCGTTGAAGATCATCGGAGCCCAGAGACCCAGTACTTC	CSVEDHRSPETQYF
TRBV9	-	TRBJ2-1	TRBD2	TGTGCCAGCAGCGTAGTGGCGGGGGGGCCAGATGAGCAGTTCTTC	CASSVVAGGPDEQFF
TRBV23-1	-	TRBJ2-5	-	TGCGCCAGCAGTCAAGACGGGCGGGGAAAAGAGACCCAGTACTTC	CASSQDGRGKETQYF
TRBV10-1	once	TRBJ1-4	-	TGCGCCAGCAGTGGAGGGAAACCGGGGAAACTGTTTTTT	CASSGGKPGKLFF
TRBV5-4	-	TRBJ1-1	TRBD1	TGTGCCAGCAGCTTGGCCGAGGCAGGGGGCACTGAAGCTTTCTTT	CASSLAEAGGTEAFF
TRBV7-9	-	TRBJ2-3	-	TGTGCCAGCAGCTTACTCTCAGATACGCAGTATTTT	CASSLLSDTQYF
TRBV7-2	-	TRBJ1-1	TRBD1	TGTGCCAGCAGCTTTAAGGGACAGGGGACTGAAGCTTTCTTT	CASSFKGQGTEAFF
TRBV19	many	TRBJ1-1	-	TGTGCCAGTAAATTTGGGCCGAACACTGAAGCTTTCTTT	CASKFGPNTEAFF
TRBV28	-	TRBJ2-7	-	TGTGCCAGCAGCCCTACCTGGCGGGTCTACGAGCAGTACTTC	CASSPTWRVYEQYF
TRBV6-5	-	TRBJ2-2	-	TGTGCCAGCAGTTACATAACCGGGGAGCTGTTTTTT	CASSYITGELFF
TRBV28	-	TRBJ2-3	-	TGTGCCAGCAGTTTGTCTGATACGCAGTATTTT	CASSLSDTQYF
TRBV6-1	-	TRBJ1-3	-	TGTGCCAGCAGTGAACCCGGACAGTCCTCTGGAAACACCATATATTTT	CASSEPGQSSGNTIYF
TRBV19	-	TRBJ2-7	TRBD1	TGTGGAGGACAGGGGCTCAGGGAGCAGTACTTC	CGGQGLREQYF
TRBV5-1	-	TRBJ2-3	-	TGCGCCAGCAGCTTCTCGGGAGCAACCACAGATACGCAGTATTTT	CASSFSGATTDTQYF
TRBV7-9	-	TRBJ1-1	TRBD1	TGTGCCAGCAGCATCCCTATCGGGACAGCCAACACTGAAGCTTTCTTT	CASSIPIGTANTEAFF
TRBV18	-	TRBJ1-2	-	TGTGCCAGTTCTCCCCCGGGACGGACTATCTATGGCTACACCTTC	CASSPPGRTIYGYTF
TRBV10-3	-	TRBJ1-2	-	TGTGCCATTGCCGGGACATTAACGAACTATGGCTACACCTTC	CAIAGTLTNYGYTF
TRBV25-1	once	TRBJ2-2	-	TGTGCCAGCAGTGAACGAGGAAACACCGGGGAGCTGTTTTTT	CASSERGNTGELFF
TRBV6-5	-	TRBJ1-3	-	TGTGCCAGCAGTTTGGGGGCCCGAAGAGGAAACACCATATATTTT	CASSLGARRGNTIYF
TRBV5-1	-	TRBJ2-7	TRBD2	TGCGCCAGCAGCGCGGGACTAGCGGAGAACTACGAGCAGTACTTC	CASSAGLAENYEQYF
TRBV5-4	-	TRBJ1-1	TRBD1	TGTGCCAGCAGCTTGGACAGGGGGGCGTACACTGAAGCTTTCTTT	CASSLDRGAYTEAFF
TRBV19	-	TRBJ1-1	-	TGTGCCACCAAACAGGGCGGCCCAGAAGCTTTCTTT	CATKQGGPEAFF
TRBV30	once	TRBJ1-2	-	TGTGCCTGGAGCGCCCGACAGAATTATGGCTACACCTTC	CAWSARQNYGYTF
TRBV27	-	TRBJ1-5	-	TGTGCCAGCAGTCCCAATTACAGAAATAGCAATCAGCCCCAGCATTTT	CASSPNYRNSNQPQHF
TRBV9	-	TRBJ2-1	TRBD2	TGTGCCAGCAGCGTAGGGCCGCTAGCGGGAGGTAGTGAGCAGTTCTTC	CASSVGPLAGGSEQFF
TRBV15	-	TRBJ1-1	-	TGTGCCACCAGCAGGGATTATGAGGGCACTGAAGCTTTCTTT	CATSRDYEGTEAFF
TRBV25-1	-	TRBJ1-1	-	TGTGCCAGCAGTGAATCTTCTGAAGCTTTCTTT	CASSESSEAFF
TRBV7-2	-	TRBJ2-3	TRBD2	TGTGCCAGCAGCTTAGGATTTTGGGGGACTAGCGGGGAGTTAGATACGCAGTATTTT	CASSLGFWGTSGELDTQYF
TRBV19	-	TRBJ2-1	TRBD2	TGTGCCACCCGACAGGGGTGGCTAGCGGGAGGGCGTGAGCAGTTCTTC	CATRQGWLAGGREQFF
TRBV6-5	-	TRBJ2-3	-	TGTGCCAGCAGTCCCGGCACAGATACGCAGTATTTT	CASSPGTDTQYF
TRBV5-1	-	TRBJ2-4	TRBD1	TGCGCCAGCAGCTCAACAGGGGTCCACATTCAGTACTTC	CASSSTGVHIQYF